This T cell receptor (beta chain) was profiled in a study of long-term antiretroviral therapy in people with HIV. Overall study findings and caveats: Pre-ART clonal expansion yielded clones that dominated the repertoire at all time points.

Version v3.0 of the immunoSEQ assay ran at survey level. The data were produced by immunoSEQ multiplex PCR, yet TCRdb's version contains in-frame clones alone and is incomplete. Of tens of thousands of clones in the sample, about 80% were seen once. Germline V CDR1 and CDR2: MGHRA, YSYEKL. The CDR3 consists of 15 residues. On this clone itself: Its specificity is unknown. An end of the junction does not agree with germline; a read error may underlie this.

V usage is TRBV4-1 and J usage is TRBJ2-3; 9 bases are shared with TRBD2. The receptor was isolated from a woman aged 40 to 50 with HIV. The sample was unsorted PBMCs, taken 1.1 years before starting antiretroviral therapy. The CDR3 DNA reads TGTGCCAGCAGCCAGGCGGGAGGGGCCCCAGATACGCAGTATTTT. Translated: CASSQAGGAPDTQYF.